This T cell receptor beta chain appears in the sequencing data of a study of STAT3 mutations in large granular lymphocyte leukemia. As to this clone: Its target is unknown.

Overall study findings and caveats: Every T-cell large granular lymphocyte leukemia patient had at least one immunodominant TCR beta clonotype.

Germline CDR1 and CDR2: GTSNPN and SVGIG (reference sequence). This CDR3 has 13 amino acids. Trimming cost V 6 bases and J 4 bases; bases outside gene matches: 4. Only in-frame clones appear in the TCRdb table, and some are missing; sequencing was by immunoSEQ multiplex PCR. This table has some 10,000 clones, over 75% appearing once. The specimen sequenced was peripheral blood mononuclear cells. The chain joins TRBV30 to TRBJ2-3, with 10 bases aligning to TRBD1. The sequence was collected from an elderly man with T-cell large granular lymphocyte leukemia. Some clones in this sample may be carry-over from other donors' samples. This CDR3 is CACRDRGADTQYF. The CDR3 nucleotides read TGTGCCTGCCGGGACAGGGGCGCAGATACGCAGTATTTT.